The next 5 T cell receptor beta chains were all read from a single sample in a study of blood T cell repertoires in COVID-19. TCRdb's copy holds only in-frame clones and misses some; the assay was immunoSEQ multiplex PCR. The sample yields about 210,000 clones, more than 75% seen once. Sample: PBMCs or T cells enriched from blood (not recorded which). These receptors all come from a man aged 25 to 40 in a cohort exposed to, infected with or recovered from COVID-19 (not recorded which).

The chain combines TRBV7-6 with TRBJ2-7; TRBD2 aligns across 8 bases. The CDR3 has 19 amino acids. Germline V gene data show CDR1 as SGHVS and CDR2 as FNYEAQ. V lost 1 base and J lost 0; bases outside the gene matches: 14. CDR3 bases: TGTGCCAGCAGCTTAGGCCCGTCACTAGGGCGGGAGGTCTCCTACGAGCAGTACTTC. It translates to CASSLGPSLGREVSYEQYF.

The CDR3 protein is CASSRGHRDQPQHF. CDR3 coding DNA: TGTGCCAGCAGCCGAGGACATCGCGATCAGCCCCAGCATTTT. The genes are TRBV3-1 (or the pseudogene TRBV3-2) and TRBJ1-5; D perhaps matches TRBD1 (5 bases). The CDR3 is 14 residues long. Between the trimmed V and J ends, which lost 4 bases and 5 bases, there was a span of 12 bases. CDR1 LGHDT and CDR2 YNNKEL come from the germline V gene (reference sequence).

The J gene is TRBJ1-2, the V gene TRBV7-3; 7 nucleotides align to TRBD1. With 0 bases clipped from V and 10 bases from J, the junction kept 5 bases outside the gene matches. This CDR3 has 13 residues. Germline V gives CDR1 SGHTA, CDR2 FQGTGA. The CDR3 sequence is CASSLTRDSLYTF. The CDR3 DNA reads TGTGCCAGCAGCTTAACTCGGGACAGCCTCTACACCTTC.

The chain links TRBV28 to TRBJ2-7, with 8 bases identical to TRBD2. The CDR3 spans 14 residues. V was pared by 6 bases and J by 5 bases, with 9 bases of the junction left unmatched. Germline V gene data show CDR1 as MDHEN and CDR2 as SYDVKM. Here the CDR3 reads CASRGSGNGNEQYF. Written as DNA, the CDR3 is TGTGCCAGCAGGGGTAGCGGGAATGGTAACGAGCAGTACTTC.

CDR3 protein: CASSVERLAGGYEQFF. CDR3 nucleotides: TGTGCCAGCAGTGTAGAGAGGCTAGCGGGAGGGTATGAGCAGTTCTTC. The V and J genes are TRBV25-1 and TRBJ2-1; 12 positions match TRBD2. The CDR3 loop spans 16 amino acids. V was pared by 4 bases and J by 8 bases, with 9 bases of the junction left unmatched. Per germline, CDR1 MGHDK and CDR2 SYGVNS.